This T cell receptor (beta chain) comes out of a study of glioma-infiltrating T cells. Trimming took off 3 bases at V and 5 bases at J, with 5 bases between the two ends. The CDR3 has 10 amino acids. CDR1 and CDR2 (germline): DFQATT, SNEGSKA (reference sequence). Of note for this clonotype: This beta chain appears as a stray read in a library generated for alpha chains; its size is not informative.

Using RNA template, CDR3s of TCR alpha and beta were amplified with iRepertoire arm-PCR. TCRdb passed the multiplex PCR reads through MiXCR, listing each CDR3 protein once. In the table there are about 3,900 distinct CDR3 sequences, about 92% of which are singletons. This chain links TRBV20-1 with TRBJ2-7; D uncertain. The sample taken for sequencing was glioma tissue, nonneoplastic brain tissue, or PBMCs (not recorded which). The TCR originated in a human donor with low-grade glioma or glioblastoma, undergoing nonglioma brain surgery, or in good health (not recorded which). CDR3 loop: CSARMNEQYF. The CDR3 DNA sequence: TGCAGTGCTAGGATGAACGAGCAGTACTTC.